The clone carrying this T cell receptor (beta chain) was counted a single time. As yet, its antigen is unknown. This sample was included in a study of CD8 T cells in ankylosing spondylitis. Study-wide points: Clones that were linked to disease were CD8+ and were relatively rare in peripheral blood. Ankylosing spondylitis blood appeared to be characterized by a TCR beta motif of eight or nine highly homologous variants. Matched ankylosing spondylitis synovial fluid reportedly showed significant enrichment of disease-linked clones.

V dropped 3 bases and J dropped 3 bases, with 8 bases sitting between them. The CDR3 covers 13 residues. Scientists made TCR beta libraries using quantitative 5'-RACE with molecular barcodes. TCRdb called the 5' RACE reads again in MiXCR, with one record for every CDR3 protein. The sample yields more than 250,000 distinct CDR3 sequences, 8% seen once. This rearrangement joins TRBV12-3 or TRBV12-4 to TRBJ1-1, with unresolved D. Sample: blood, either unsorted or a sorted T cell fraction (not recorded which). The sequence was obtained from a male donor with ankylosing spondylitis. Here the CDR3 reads CASSFETYTEAFF. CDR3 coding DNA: TGTGCCAGCAGTTTCGAGACTTACACTGAAGCTTTCTTT.